A single sample gave rise to the 2 T cell receptor beta chains below, sequenced in a study of CD8 T cells in Susac syndrome. It was with random hexamers that roughly 0.5 to 1 ug RNA was reverse transcribed. TCRdb reanalysed the immunoSEQ multiplex PCR reads using MiXCR and keeps one entry per CDR3 protein. The sample includes approximately 100,000 distinct CDR3 sequences, 85% to 95% seen only once; the top ten take roughly 0.11%. The sample comprised CD8+ T cells from PBMCs. Every receptor here comes from a human donor in good health.

This rearrangement joins TRBV18 to TRBJ1-3; possible D gene TRBD1, 6 bases. This CDR3 has 16 residues. V was clipped by 4 bases and J by 4 bases, with 17 bases between them. Germline-derived CDR1 and CDR2 are KGHSH and LQKENI. The CDR3 nucleotides read TGTGCCAGCTCACTACGGGACACGCCGTCAGGAAACACCATATATTTT. As protein: CASSLRDTPSGNTIYF.

This chain links TRBV29-1 with TRBJ1-3; D remains ambiguous. The germline V gene encodes CDR1 SQVTM and CDR2 ANQGSEA. The CDR3 runs 13 residues. The ends were cut back, 2 bases at V and 0 bases at J, with 5 bases in the middle. CDR3: CSVEKNSGNTIYF. CDR3 bases: TGCAGCGTTGAAAAAAACTCTGGAAACACCATATATTTT.